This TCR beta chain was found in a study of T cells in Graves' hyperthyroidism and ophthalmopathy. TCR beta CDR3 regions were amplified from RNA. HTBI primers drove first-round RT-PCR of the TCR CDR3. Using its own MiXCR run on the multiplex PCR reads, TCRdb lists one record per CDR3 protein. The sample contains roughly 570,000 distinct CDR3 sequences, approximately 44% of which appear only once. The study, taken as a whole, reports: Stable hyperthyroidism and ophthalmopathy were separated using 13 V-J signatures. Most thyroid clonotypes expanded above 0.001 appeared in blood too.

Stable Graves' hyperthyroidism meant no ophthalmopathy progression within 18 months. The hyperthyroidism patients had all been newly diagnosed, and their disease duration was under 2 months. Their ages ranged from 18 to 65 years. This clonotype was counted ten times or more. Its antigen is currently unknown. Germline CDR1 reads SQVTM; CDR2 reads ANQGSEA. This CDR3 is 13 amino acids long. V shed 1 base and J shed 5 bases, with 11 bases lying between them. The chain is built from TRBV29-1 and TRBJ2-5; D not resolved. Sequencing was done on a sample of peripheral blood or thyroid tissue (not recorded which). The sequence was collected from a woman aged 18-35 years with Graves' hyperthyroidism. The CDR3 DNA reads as TGCAGCGTTGAAGCTTCGGTTTCGGAGACCCAGTACTTC. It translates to CSVEASVSETQYF.